The 30 T cell receptor beta chains reported below all come from one sample, sequenced in a study of blood T cells in healthy people across ages. The authors ran a second PCR of about 6 to 11 cycles using a sample-barcoded 5' primer and a J-beta primer mix. Using its own MiXCR run on the 5' RACE reads, TCRdb lists one record per CDR3 protein. The data show under 1 million distinct CDR3 sequences, around 42% seen once. The sequencing sample was made of blood. The receptors here all came from a man aged 55 to 70 in good health.

The chain links TRBV7-2 to TRBJ2-5; 11 bases line up with TRBD1. The end of the DNA fits TRBJ2-7 better, so the J call may be wrong. This CDR3 comprises 16 residues. CDR1 is SGHTA and CDR2 is FQGNSA in the germline V gene. The CDR3 loop is CASSLVSQGQGGEQYF. CDR3 nucleotide sequence: TGTGCCAGCAGCTTAGTATCGCAGGGACAGGGGGGCGAGCAGTACTTC.

The V and J genes are TRBV12-3 or TRBV12-4 and TRBJ2-2, with TRBD1 matching over 7 bases. The CDR3 is 14 amino acids. Losses at the gene ends were 7 bases for V and 9 bases for J; bases not matched to a gene: 11. The CDR3 sequence: CASTPNRDSRELFF. CDR3 bases: TGTGCCAGCACCCCCAACAGGGACAGCAGGGAGCTGTTTTTT.

The V gene is TRBV4-3, the J gene TRBJ2-2; D may correspond to TRBD1 or TRBD2 (6 bases each). Per germline, CDR1 LGHNA and CDR2 YSLEER. Trimming left V 2 bases short and J 4 bases short, with 14 bases between. The CDR3 is 16 amino acids. The CDR3 coding sequence is TGCGCCAGCAGCCAATTTTACGGGGGCCCCACCGGGGAGCTGTTTTTT. Translated, it gives CASSQFYGGPTGELFF.

The J gene is TRBJ2-7, the V gene TRBV6-2 or TRBV6-3; 11 positions match TRBD1. The ends lost 6 bases at V and 5 bases at J; junction bases unmatched: 9. The CDR3 length is 15 residues. From germline, CDR1 is MNHEY and CDR2 SVGEGT. CDR3 bases: TGTGCCAGCAGCTCCGGAAGGACAGGGGGCAACGAGCAGTACTTC. This translates into CASSSGRTGGNEQYF.

This clonotype was seen more than once but under ten times. The chain combines TRBV7-2 with TRBJ2-3; possibly TRBD2 for D (6 bases). V dropped 1 base and J dropped 6 bases, with 14 bases sitting between them. The germline V gene has CDR1 SGHTA and CDR2 FQGNSA. The CDR3 length is 15 residues. CDR3 DNA sequence: TGTGCCAGCAGCTTAGGGATTAGCGGCCTGGATACGCAGTATTTT. Translated, it gives CASSLGISGLDTQYF.

Only a few counts were recorded for this clonotype. V gene TRBV9 combines with J gene TRBJ2-7; 7 nucleotides match TRBD1. The CDR3 extends over 14 amino acids. CDR1 and CDR2 from the germline V gene are SGDLS and YYNGEE. The V gene end was trimmed by 4 bases and the J gene end by 3 bases; junction bases not matched to a gene: 7. CDR3 sequence: CASSPGQDNYEQYF. As DNA, the CDR3 is TGTGCCAGCAGCCCAGGACAGGATAACTACGAGCAGTACTTC.

This sequence joins TRBV20-1 and TRBJ2-7; possible D gene TRBD2, 5 bases. Germline V lookup: CDR1 DFQATT, CDR2 SNEGSKA (reference sequence). Trimming stripped 6 bases from V and 6 bases from J, with 24 bases between. The CDR3 spans 15 residues. CDR3 region: CSAGAILALGPEQYF. The CDR3 DNA sequence: TGCAGTGCGGGAGCAATTCTAGCCCTTGGCCCCGAGCAGTACTTC.

This chain connects TRBV12-3 or TRBV12-4 to TRBJ2-2; no clear D gene. This CDR3 contains 14 residues. V was clipped by 3 bases and J by 5 bases, with 10 bases between them. The CDR3 region has the DNA TGTGCCAGCAGTTTCCTACCGGTTACCGGGGAGCTGTTTTTT. It is translated as CASSFLPVTGELFF.

The chain is built from TRBV7-9 and TRBJ2-7; TRBD1 matches at 9 bases. This CDR3 is 15 amino acids long. V was pared by 2 bases and J by 6 bases, with 8 bases of the junction left unmatched. Looked up from germline, CDR1 is SEHNR and CDR2 is FQNEAQ (reference sequence). The CDR3 DNA reads TGTGCCAGCAGCTTACCCGGGACAGGGATTCGCGAGCAGTACTTC. Translated: CASSLPGTGIREQYF.

The chain links TRBV7-2 to TRBJ1-1; D is unresolved. Germline V gene sequence: CDR1 SGHTA, CDR2 FQGNSA. This CDR3 spans 15 amino acids. Trimming cost V 3 bases and J 0 bases, with 11 bases left between them. Here the CDR3 DNA reads TGTGCCAGCAGCTTTTTTCCGACAATGAACACTGAAGCTTTCTTT. The encoded protein is CASSFFPTMNTEAFF.

This chain links TRBV9 with TRBJ2-4, with TRBD2 identical over 12 bases. The J call is in doubt because the DNA end fits TRBJ2-7 better. Germline V CDR1 and CDR2: SGDLS, YYNGEE. The CDR3 is 15 residues long. Here the CDR3 DNA reads TGTGCCAGCAGCGTAGGACTAGCGGGGGTTTACGAGCAGTACTTC. Its protein is CASSVGLAGVYEQYF.

The V call is TRBV14, the J call TRBJ2-1; 15 bases line up with TRBD2. Gene TRBJ2-7 matches the end of the DNA better, so the J call may be wrong. Germline V gene sequence: CDR1 SGHDN, CDR2 FVKESK. The CDR3 is 17 amino acids. The CDR3 sequence: CASSQGTSGGIYNEQYF. The DNA of the CDR3 is TGTGCCAGCAGCCAGGGGACTAGCGGGGGGATCTACAATGAGCAGTACTTC.

V is TRBV12-3 or TRBV12-4 and J is TRBJ1-3; TRBD1 aligns across 9 bases. Losses at the gene ends were 2 bases for V and 4 bases for J; bases not matched to a gene: 3. The CDR3 is 15 residues long. This chain's CDR3 is CASSLLTGGGNTIYF. CDR3 bases: TGTGCCAGCAGTTTACTAACAGGGGGCGGAAACACCATATATTTT.

The chain employs TRBV20-1 and TRBJ2-7; weak D call: TRBD1 (6 bases). The CDR3 runs to 13 residues. The ends were cut back, 8 bases at V and 3 bases at J, with 17 bases in the middle. Germline V gene data show CDR1 as DFQATT and CDR2 as SNEGSKA (reference sequence). The CDR3 loop reads CSSINRDNYEQYF. The CDR3 DNA follows: TGCAGTTCTATTAACCGGGACAACTACGAGCAGTACTTC.

The CDR3 spells CASSRQGGWDIQYF. CDR3 nucleotide sequence: TGTGCCAGCAGTCGACAGGGCGGATGGGACATTCAGTACTTC. The rearrangement links TRBV6-2 or TRBV6-3 to TRBJ2-4, with TRBD1 matching over 7 bases. This CDR3 is 14 amino acids long. The germline gives CDR1 MNHEY, CDR2 SVGEGT. Germline trimming cut 5 bases from V and 8 bases from J; bases unmatched to any gene: 9.

The chain uses TRBV2 and TRBJ2-5; D possibly corresponds to TRBD2 (6 bases). This CDR3 region has 17 residues. Germline CDR1 reads SNHLY; CDR2 reads FYNNEI. The germline V and J ends were trimmed by 6 bases and 1 base, with 21 bases remaining between them. The CDR3 region is CASREGRGKKFQETQYF. The CDR3 DNA follows: TGTGCCAGCAGAGAGGGTCGGGGGAAGAAGTTCCAAGAGACCCAGTACTTC.

The gene calls are TRBV5-1 and TRBJ2-7, with 8 bases that match TRBD2. The germline V gene encodes CDR1 SGHRS and CDR2 YFSETQ. The CDR3 spans 16 residues. V shed 0 bases and J 2 bases; nucleotides not matched to a gene: 7. CDR3 in DNA: TGCGCCAGCAGCTTGGCGCGGGGGGCAGGGACCTACGAGCAGTACTTC. Protein: CASSLARGAGTYEQYF.

The chain combines TRBV24-1 with TRBJ2-2; D remains unclear. This CDR3 contains 12 residues. Germline V gene data show CDR1 as KGHDR and CDR2 as SFDVKD. V was shortened by 1 base and J by 6 bases, with 2 bases between the two germline ends. Here the CDR3 reads CATSDFAGELFF. DNA for the CDR3: TGTGCCACCAGTGATTTTGCCGGGGAGCTGTTTTTT.

This clonotype was found a few times. This chain links TRBV25-1 with TRBJ2-6; the D is unclear. Trimming removed 7 bases at V and 1 base at J, with 5 bases between. Per the germline V gene, CDR1 is MGHDK and CDR2 is SYGVNS. The CDR3 totals 13 residues. The CDR3 protein is CASKRSGANVLTF. In nucleotides, the CDR3 is TGTGCCAGCAAAAGATCTGGGGCCAACGTCCTGACTTTC. Using reference TRBV25-1 and TRBJ2-6 for the parts outside the CDR3, the full variable domain is EADIYQTPRYLVIGTGKKITLECSQTMGHDKMYWYQQDPGMELHLIHYSYGVNSTEKGDLSSESTVSRIRTEHFPLTLESARPSHTSQYLCASKRSGANVLTFGAGSRLTVL.

The chain joins TRBV5-1 to TRBJ1-1; D ambiguous. The CDR3 length is 16 residues. Trimming left V 0 bases short and J 0 bases short, with 12 bases between. CDR1 is SGHRS and CDR2 is YFSETQ in the germline V gene. The chain's CDR3 is CASSLEVGELNTEAFF. CDR3 DNA: TGCGCCAGCAGCTTGGAGGTTGGAGAACTGAACACTGAAGCTTTCTTT.

This clonotype was counted between two and nine times. The chain employs TRBV4-3 and TRBJ2-7; 9 bases line up with TRBD2. Per the germline V gene, CDR1 is LGHNA and CDR2 is YSLEER. The CDR3 has 16 residues. V dropped 0 bases and J dropped 2; count of bases not matched to a gene: 5. CDR3 DNA: TGCGCCAGCAGCCAAGATATCCGGACTAGCGCCTACGAGCAGTACTTC. Its translation is CASSQDIRTSAYEQYF.

This clonotype was seen a handful of times. This sequence joins TRBV4-3 and TRBJ2-5; 10 bases align to TRBD2. Germline CDR1 LGHNA, CDR2 YSLEER. The V segment lost 6 bases and the J segment 4 bases; nucleotides outside the gene matches: 17. The CDR3 is 18 residues long. CDR3 bases: TGCGCCAGCAGTCAAACTCTCAGCGGGGGGGTAAGAGGAGAGACCCAGTACTTC. This translates into CASSQTLSGGVRGETQYF.

This CDR3 reads CASSLDRVWRDYGYTF. In DNA form, the CDR3 reads TGTGCCAGCAGCCTGGACAGGGTATGGAGGGACTATGGCTACACCTTC. This sequence joins TRBV5-6 and TRBJ1-2; 8 bases agree with TRBD1. The CDR3 covers 16 residues. Germline CDR1 and CDR2: SGHDT and YYEEEE. Trimming took 4 bases from V and 3 from J; bases not matched to a gene: 11.

CDR3 nucleotides: TGTGCCAGCAGTGAGGGACAGGCGGACGCAGATACGCAGTATTTT. Translation: CASSEGQADADTQYF. This sequence joins TRBV2 and TRBJ2-3, with 8 positions matching TRBD1. The CDR3 is 15 amino acids. Looked up from germline, CDR1 is SNHLY and CDR2 is FYNNEI. The V and J ends lost 3 bases and 4 bases, in that order; junction bases with no gene match: 6. Combining the CDR3 with reference TRBV2 and TRBJ2-3 gives the whole variable domain EPEVTQTPSHQVTQMGQEVILRCVPISNHLYFYWYRQILGQKVEFLVSFYNNEISEKSEIFDDQFSVERPDGSNFTLKIRSTKLEDSAMYFCASSEGQADADTQYFGPGTRLTVL.

This clonotype was detected a few times. This chain joins TRBV20-1 and TRBJ1-2, with TRBD1 matching over 9 bases. This CDR3 has 14 amino acids. Per the germline V gene, CDR1 is DFQATT and CDR2 is SNEGSKA (reference sequence). With V trimmed by 3 bases and J by 5 bases, 7 bases remained unmatched. The CDR3 spells CSASGHRGPYGYTF. Here the CDR3 DNA reads TGCAGTGCTAGCGGACACAGGGGGCCATATGGCTACACCTTC.

This clonotype was seen a handful of times. The rearrangement joins TRBV11-2 to TRBJ2-7; TRBD1 matches 10 bases. Germline loops: CDR1 SGHAT, CDR2 FQNNGV. The CDR3 runs to 15 residues. V was clipped by 5 bases and J by 3 bases; unmatched bases: 7. For the CDR3, the DNA is TGTGCCAGCAGCAACCGGGACAGGGGTAACTACGAGCAGTACTTC. This sequence encodes CASSNRDRGNYEQYF.

The rearrangement links TRBV20-1 to TRBJ2-5, with 8 bases aligning to TRBD2. The V segment lost 6 bases and the J segment 6 bases; nucleotides outside the gene matches: 12. This CDR3 is built from 14 residues. In germline, CDR1 is DFQATT, CDR2 SNEGSKA (reference sequence). The CDR3 spells CSALSGEGWKTQYF. The DNA of the CDR3 is TGCAGTGCCCTTAGCGGGGAGGGGTGGAAGACCCAGTACTTC.

The chain carries TRBV9 and TRBJ1-2; D remains unclear. The CDR3 runs 14 residues. Germline V gene lookup returns CDR1 SGDLS and CDR2 YYNGEE. The ends were cut back, 4 bases at V and 6 bases at J, with 16 bases in the middle. The CDR3 DNA follows: TGTGCCAGCAGCAGACGACTGGGGAACCATGGCTACACCTTC. This gives the protein CASSRRLGNHGYTF.

CDR3 region: CASSQVSGQDGYTF. Written as DNA, the CDR3 is TGTGCCAGCAGCCAAGTTTCGGGACAGGATGGCTACACCTTC. J is TRBJ1-2 and V is TRBV3-1; 8 nucleotides align to TRBD1. The CDR3 is made up of 14 amino acids. V gave up 1 base and J gave up 6 bases; unmatched junction bases: 4. Germline CDR1 and CDR2: LGHDT and YNNKEL (reference sequence). The entire variable domain, with the rest obtained from reference TRBV3-1 and TRBJ1-2, is as follows: DTAVSQTPKYLVTQMGNDKSIKCEQNLGHDTMYWYKQDSKKFLKIMFSYNNKELIINETVPNRFSPKSPDKAHLNLHINSLELGDSAVYFCASSQVSGQDGYTFGSGTRLTVV.

This clonotype was counted a few times. This rearrangement joins TRBV7-2 to TRBJ2-4; 8 bases align to TRBD1. CDR3 size: 14 residues. Germline V CDR1 and CDR2: SGHTA, FQGNSA. V was pared by 5 bases and J by 5 bases, with 5 bases of the junction left unmatched. CDR3 sequence reads: CASSQGQGENIQYF. CDR3 DNA sequence: TGTGCCAGCAGCCAAGGACAGGGAGAAAACATTCAGTACTTC.